This paragraph covers one TCR beta chain sequence. Produced via immunoSEQ multiplex PCR; TCRdb's table is partial and in-frame only. The sample contains tens of thousands of clones, just over 90% of which appear only once. The V and J ends lost 8 bases and 4 bases, in that order; junction bases with no gene match: 9. Germline V CDR1 and CDR2: LNHDA, SQIVND (reference sequence). CDR3 length equals 15 residues. This record belongs to a study of technical replicates of blood from a few donors. The TCR comes from a human donor in good health. The sequencing input was T cells isolated from PBMCs. This chain joins TRBV19 and TRBJ1-2, with 11 bases fitting TRBD1. The CDR3 DNA sequence: TGTGCCAGTCACCGCGGACAGGGGGCGTCCTATGGCTACACCTTC. Its translation is CASHRGQGASYGYTF.